The 23 T cell receptor beta chains reported below all come from one sample, sequenced in a study of beta chain features in type 1 diabetes. General study points: Among patients with Type 1 diabetes, TCRB CDR3s were moderately but significantly shorter in every one of the four CD4+ subsets.

Antigens for these TCRs are unknown. The study reverse transcribed the entire isolated RNA, so it sequenced expressed TCRB transcripts. Profiling relied on immunoSEQ multiplex PCR, and the TCRdb table lists in-frame clones only, not all of them. The sample includes some 700,000 clones, 10% to 15% of them seen just once. Sequencing was performed on naive CD4+ T cells from blood. These receptors all come from a man between 18 and 29 years old with type 1 diabetes.

The genes are TRBV28 and TRBJ2-5; D unresolved. The CDR3 covers 13 residues. Per germline, CDR1 MDHEN and CDR2 SYDVKM. Trimming removed 5 bases at V and 5 bases at J, with 12 bases between. The DNA of the CDR3 is TGTGCCAGCAGTCCCCACACCTCGGAGACCCAGTACTTC. Its translation is CASSPHTSETQYF.

The V and J genes are TRBV2 and TRBJ2-1; the D is unclear. V lost 1 base to trimming and J lost 8 bases, with 15 bases between them. CDR1 and CDR2 (germline): SNHLY, FYNNEI. This CDR3 is 15 amino acids long. Here the CDR3 reads CASSEGATRIHEQFF. The CDR3 nucleotides read TGTGCCAGCAGTGAAGGAGCAACACGGATCCATGAGCAGTTCTTC.

In this sample, this clone turned up a few times. The rearrangement uses TRBV7-3 and TRBJ2-5; 8 bases are a match to TRBD1. This CDR3 spans 15 amino acids. After removal of 5 bases from V and 2 bases from J, the junction contained 7 bases not matched to a gene. Germline V CDR1 and CDR2: SGHTA, FQGTGA. The CDR3 DNA sequence: TGTGCCAGCAGCCCTCAGACAGGGGAACAAGAGACCCAGTACTTC. It codes for CASSPQTGEQETQYF.

V usage is TRBV7-2 and J usage is TRBJ1-2; 9 nucleotides agree with TRBD1. J lost 1 base, V lost 5 bases, and 8 bases had no gene match. Germline V gene lookup returns CDR1 SGHTA and CDR2 FQGNSA. CDR3 length: 16 residues. The CDR3 coding sequence is TGTGCCAGCAGCCCGGCAGGACAGGGGTTTAACTATGGCTACACCTTC. Translating it yields CASSPAGQGFNYGYTF.

This chain joins TRBV10-3 and TRBJ2-7, with 10 bases that match TRBD2. The length of the CDR3 is 16 residues. Trimming removed 5 bases from V and 0 bases from J; junction bases left unmatched: 7. Germline V CDR1 and CDR2: ENHRY, SYGVKD. The CDR3 region has the DNA TGTGCCATCAGTACCCTAGCGGGAGAAAGCTCCTACGAGCAGTACTTC. Protein sequence: CAISTLAGESSYEQYF.

This chain uses TRBV19 with TRBJ1-4, with TRBD1 identical over 10 bases. Germline V lookup: CDR1 LNHDA, CDR2 SQIVND (reference sequence). The ends lost 7 bases at V and 8 bases at J; junction bases unmatched: 4. This CDR3 spans 13 amino acids. CDR3 protein: CASKDRGYEKLFF. In DNA, the CDR3 is TGTGCCAGTAAGGACAGGGGGTACGAAAAACTGTTTTTT.

This clone showed up just a few times. The chain couples TRBV4-1 to TRBJ1-4; no firm D call. CDR3 length equals 16 residues. Germline CDR1 MGHRA, CDR2 YSYEKL. Trimming took off 0 bases at V and 4 bases at J, with 12 bases between the two ends. CDR3 sequence reads: CASSQDRDGINEKLFF. The CDR3 DNA reads as TGCGCCAGCAGCCAAGATCGAGACGGCATTAATGAAAAACTGTTTTTT.

The chain recombines TRBV7-6 with TRBJ2-2; possible D gene TRBD2, 6 bases. The V end lost 1 base, the J end lost 1 base, and 10 bases lay between the germline ends. Germline loops: CDR1 SGHVS, CDR2 FNYEAQ. The CDR3 covers 16 residues. CDR3 sequence (DNA): TGTGCCAGCAGCTTAGTGGGCGGGGTGAACACCGGGGAGCTGTTTTTT. The encoded protein is CASSLVGGVNTGELFF.

The genes are TRBV5-4 and TRBJ2-4; tentatively, D is TRBD2 (6 bases). CDR3 length: 15 residues. The V end was cut by 4 bases, the J end by 1 base, with 12 bases between. Per germline, CDR1 SGHNT and CDR2 YYREEE (reference sequence). CDR3 nucleotides: TGTGCCAGCAGCCAAGCTCGGGGGGCCAAAAACATTCAGTACTTC. The encoded protein is CASSQARGAKNIQYF.

This clone was counted between two and nine times. The J gene is TRBJ2-7, the V gene TRBV4-1; the match to TRBD2 covers 12 bases. The CDR3 runs to 17 residues. CDR1 and CDR2 from the germline V gene are MGHRA and YSYEKL. The V segment lost 6 bases and the J segment 0 bases; nucleotides outside the gene matches: 9. CDR3 region: CASRTTSGGLSSYEQYF. CDR3 bases: TGCGCCAGCAGGACGACTAGCGGGGGCCTCAGCTCCTACGAGCAGTACTTC.

The V gene is TRBV7-9, the J gene TRBJ1-6; D unclear. Germline V lookup: CDR1 SEHNR, CDR2 FQNEAQ (reference sequence). The CDR3 loop spans 14 amino acids. V was cut by 2 bases and J by 8 bases, with 10 bases left in between. The CDR3 loop reads CASSLREMDSPLHF. CDR3 bases: TGTGCCAGCAGCTTAAGGGAGATGGATTCACCCCTCCACTTT. The complete variable domain, with remaining parts taken from reference TRBV7-9 and TRBJ1-6, reads DTGVSQNPRHKITKRGQNVTFRCDPISEHNRLYWYRQTLGQGPEFLTYFQNEAQLEKSRLLSDRFSAERPKGSFSTLEIQRTEQGDSAMYLCASSLREMDSPLHFGNGTRLTVT.

This clone was detected only a few times. The chain has TRBV7-9 and TRBJ2-2, with TRBD2 as a possible D gene (5 bases). The V and J ends lost 0 bases and 5 bases respectively, with 10 bases between them. The length of the CDR3 is 15 residues. Germline V lookup: CDR1 SEHNR, CDR2 FQNEAQ (reference sequence). The CDR3 nucleotides read TGTGCCAGCAGCTTAGCCTCTAGCATAACCGGGGAGCTGTTTTTT. It codes for CASSLASSITGELFF.

V gene TRBV27 combines with J gene TRBJ1-1, with TRBD1 as a possible D gene (6 bases). Between the trimmed V and J ends, which lost 3 bases and 2 bases, there was a span of 13 bases. The germline V gene encodes CDR1 MNHEY and CDR2 SMNVEV (reference sequence). The CDR3 extends over 15 amino acids. CDR3: CASSFGQKINTEAFF. Written as DNA, the CDR3 is TGTGCCAGCAGTTTCGGACAGAAGATTAACACTGAAGCTTTCTTT.

This chain links TRBV7-9 with TRBJ1-6; tentatively, D is TRBD1 (5 bases). The ends were cut back, 4 bases at V and 0 bases at J, with 10 bases in the middle. Germline V CDR1 and CDR2: SEHNR, FQNEAQ (reference sequence). The CDR3 totals 16 residues. CDR3 protein: CASSSQESSYNSPLHF. Here the CDR3 DNA reads TGTGCCAGCAGCTCACAGGAGAGCTCCTATAATTCACCCCTCCACTTT.

This clone was observed a handful of times. The chain recombines TRBV25-1 with TRBJ2-7; D not certain. V was pared by 2 bases and J by 0 bases, with 8 bases between. The CDR3 totals 14 residues. Germline lookup yields CDR1 MGHDK and CDR2 SYGVNS. Written as DNA, the CDR3 is TGTGCCAGCAGTGAACCAGGACCCTCCTACGAGCAGTACTTC. Translated, it gives CASSEPGPSYEQYF.

The chain joins TRBV5-8 to TRBJ2-3; no clear D. The V gene lost 5 bases and the J gene lost 1 base, with 8 bases spanning the gap. The CDR3 extends over 13 amino acids. CDR1 and CDR2 (germline): SGHTS, YDEGEE. The CDR3 loop is CASRVTGTDTQYF. The CDR3 DNA is TGTGCCAGCAGAGTCACTGGCACAGATACGCAGTATTTT.

This clone was counted only a few times. The genes are TRBV10-3 and TRBJ1-1; 10 bases map to TRBD1. The CDR3 is made up of 15 amino acids. The V segment lost 3 bases and the J segment 4 bases; nucleotides outside the gene matches: 5. Germline V gene lookup returns CDR1 ENHRY and CDR2 SYGVKD. The CDR3 DNA sequence: TGTGCCATCAGTGATAGGGACAGGGGTTTCACTGAAGCTTTCTTT. Translated, it gives CAISDRDRGFTEAFF.

This clone was counted a few times. The chain joins TRBV15 to TRBJ2-2; no firm D call. The CDR3 consists of 16 residues. V dropped 0 bases and J dropped 5 bases, with 13 bases sitting between them. Germline V gene lookup returns CDR1 LNHNV and CDR2 YYDKDF (reference sequence). The CDR3 here is CATSRDAASGTGELFF. The CDR3 DNA reads as TGTGCCACCAGCAGAGATGCGGCCTCCGGGACCGGGGAGCTGTTTTTT.

The sample holds a few counts of this clone. J is TRBJ2-5 and V is TRBV28; 8 positions agree with TRBD1. The CDR3 runs 15 residues. V dropped 5 bases and J dropped 3; count of bases not matched to a gene: 8. CDR1 MDHEN and CDR2 SYDVKM come from the germline V gene. CDR3 bases: TGTGCCAGCAGTCCCTCCGGGACAGGCAAAGAGACCCAGTACTTC. This sequence encodes CASSPSGTGKETQYF.

In its sample, this clone was seen a few times. The rearrangement uses TRBV9 and TRBJ1-2; D gene unclear. The CDR3 contains 11 residues. Germline V gene sequence: CDR1 SGDLS, CDR2 YYNGEE. V was cut by 6 bases and J by 6 bases, with 9 bases left in between. CDR3 DNA: TGTGCCAGCACCGGGAGGGATGGCTACACCTTC. Its protein is CASTGRDGYTF.

V usage is TRBV7-6 and J usage is TRBJ1-6; D call uncertain. V lost 2 bases, J lost 8 bases, and 4 bases lay in between. Germline lookup yields CDR1 SGHVS and CDR2 FNYEAQ. This CDR3 has 12 amino acids. CDR3 region: CASSLYDSPLHF. As DNA, the CDR3 is TGTGCCAGCAGCTTATACGATTCACCCCTCCACTTT.

This chain connects TRBV18 to TRBJ2-4; D might be TRBD2 (5 bases). This CDR3 region has 15 residues. The germline CDR1 and CDR2 sequences are KGHSH and LQKENI. V lost 2 bases, J lost 1 base, and 9 bases lay in between. CDR3 sequence (DNA): TGTGCCAGCTCACCATCCGGGGAGGCCAAAAACATTCAGTACTTC. Translation: CASSPSGEAKNIQYF.

This rearrangement joins TRBV6-1 to TRBJ2-7; a weak D match, TRBD2 (6 bases). Germline assignment: CDR1 MNHNS and CDR2 SASEGT. The germline V and J ends were trimmed by 6 bases and 3 bases, with 12 bases remaining between them. CDR3 size: 13 residues. CDR3 amino acids: CASRNAGYYEQYF. The CDR3, as DNA: TGTGCCAGCAGGAATGCGGGGTACTACGAGCAGTACTTC.